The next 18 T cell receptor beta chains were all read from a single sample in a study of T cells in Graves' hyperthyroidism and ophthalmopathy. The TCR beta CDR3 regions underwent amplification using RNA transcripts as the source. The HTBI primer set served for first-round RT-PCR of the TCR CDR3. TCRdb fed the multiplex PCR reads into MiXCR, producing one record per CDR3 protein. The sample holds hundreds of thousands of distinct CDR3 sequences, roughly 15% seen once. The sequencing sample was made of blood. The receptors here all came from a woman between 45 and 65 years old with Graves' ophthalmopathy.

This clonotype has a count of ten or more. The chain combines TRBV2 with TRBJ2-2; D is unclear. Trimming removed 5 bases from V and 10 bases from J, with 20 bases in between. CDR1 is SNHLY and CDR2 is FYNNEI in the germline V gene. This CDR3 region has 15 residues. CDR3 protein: CASSSAPSPGPELFF. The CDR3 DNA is TGTGCCAGCAGTTCAGCTCCTTCCCCGGGCCCGGAGCTGTTTTTT.

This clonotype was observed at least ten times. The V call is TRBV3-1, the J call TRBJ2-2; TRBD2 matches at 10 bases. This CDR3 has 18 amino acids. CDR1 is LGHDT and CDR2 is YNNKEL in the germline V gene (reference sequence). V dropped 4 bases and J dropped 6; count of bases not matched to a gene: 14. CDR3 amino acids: CASSPAGISGRFPGELFF. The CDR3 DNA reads TGTGCCAGCAGCCCGGCCGGAATTAGCGGGAGGTTTCCCGGGGAGCTGTTTTTT.

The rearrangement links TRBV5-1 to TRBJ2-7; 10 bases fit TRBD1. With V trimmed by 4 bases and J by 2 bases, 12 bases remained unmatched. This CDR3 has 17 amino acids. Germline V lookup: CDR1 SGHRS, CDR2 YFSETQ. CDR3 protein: CASSPYATGTGAYEQYF. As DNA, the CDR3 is TGCGCCAGCAGCCCATACGCCACCGGGACAGGGGCCTACGAGCAGTACTTC.

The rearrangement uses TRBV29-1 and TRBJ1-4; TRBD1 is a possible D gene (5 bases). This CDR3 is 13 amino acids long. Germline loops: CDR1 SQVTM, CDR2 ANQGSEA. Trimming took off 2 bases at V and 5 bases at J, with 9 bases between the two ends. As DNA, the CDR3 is TGCAGCGTTGAAACCGGGGGGAATGAAAAACTGTTTTTT. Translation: CSVETGGNEKLFF.

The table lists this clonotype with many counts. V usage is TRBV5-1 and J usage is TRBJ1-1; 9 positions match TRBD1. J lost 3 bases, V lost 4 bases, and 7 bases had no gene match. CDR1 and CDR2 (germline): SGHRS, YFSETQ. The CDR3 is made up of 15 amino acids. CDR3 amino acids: CASSPLTGGDTEAFF. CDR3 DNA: TGCGCCAGCAGCCCCTTGACAGGGGGGGACACTGAAGCTTTCTTT.

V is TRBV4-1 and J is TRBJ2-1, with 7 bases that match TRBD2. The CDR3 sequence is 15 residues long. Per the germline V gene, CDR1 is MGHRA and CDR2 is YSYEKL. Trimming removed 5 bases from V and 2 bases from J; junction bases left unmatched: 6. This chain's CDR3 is CASSIPGGAYNEQFF. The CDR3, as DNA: TGCGCCAGCAGCATTCCTGGGGGGGCCTACAATGAGCAGTTCTTC.

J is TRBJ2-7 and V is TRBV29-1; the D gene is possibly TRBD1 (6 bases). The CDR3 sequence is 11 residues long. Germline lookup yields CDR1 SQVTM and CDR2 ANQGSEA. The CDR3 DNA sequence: TGCGGCGGACGACAGGAGGCCGAGCAGTACTTC. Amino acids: CGGRQEAEQYF.

The CDR3 spells CSVARDLNYGYTF. CDR3 DNA sequence: TGCAGCGTTGCCAGAGATCTAAACTATGGCTACACCTTC. The chain carries TRBV29-1 and TRBJ1-2; unclear D gene. From germline, CDR1 is SQVTM and CDR2 ANQGSEA. V lost 4 bases to trimming and J lost 2 bases, with 11 bases between them. The CDR3 sequence is 13 residues long.

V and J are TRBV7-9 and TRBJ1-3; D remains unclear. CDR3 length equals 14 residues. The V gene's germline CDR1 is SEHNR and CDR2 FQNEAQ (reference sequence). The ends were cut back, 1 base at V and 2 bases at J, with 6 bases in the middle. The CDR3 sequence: CASSLVGAGNTIYF. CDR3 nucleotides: TGTGCCAGCAGCTTAGTCGGGGCTGGAAACACCATATATTTT. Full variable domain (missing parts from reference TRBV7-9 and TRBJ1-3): DTGVSQNPRHKITKRGQNVTFRCDPISEHNRLYWYRQTLGQGPEFLTYFQNEAQLEKSRLLSDRFSAERPKGSFSTLEIQRTEQGDSAMYLCASSLVGAGNTIYFGEGSWLTVV.

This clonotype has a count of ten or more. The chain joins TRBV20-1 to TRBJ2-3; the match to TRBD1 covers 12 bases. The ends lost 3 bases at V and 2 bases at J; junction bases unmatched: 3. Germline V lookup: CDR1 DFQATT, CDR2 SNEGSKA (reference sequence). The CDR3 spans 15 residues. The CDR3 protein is CSARGDRGHTDTQYF. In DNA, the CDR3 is TGCAGTGCTAGGGGGGACAGGGGGCACACAGATACGCAGTATTTT.

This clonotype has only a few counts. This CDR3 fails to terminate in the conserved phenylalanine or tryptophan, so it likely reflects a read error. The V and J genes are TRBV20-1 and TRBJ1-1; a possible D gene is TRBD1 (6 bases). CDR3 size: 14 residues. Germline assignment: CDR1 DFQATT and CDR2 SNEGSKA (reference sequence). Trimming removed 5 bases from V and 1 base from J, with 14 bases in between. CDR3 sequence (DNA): TGCAGTGCTTTTCAACCAGGGGAGAACACTGAAGCTTTCCTT. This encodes CSAFQPGENTEAFL.

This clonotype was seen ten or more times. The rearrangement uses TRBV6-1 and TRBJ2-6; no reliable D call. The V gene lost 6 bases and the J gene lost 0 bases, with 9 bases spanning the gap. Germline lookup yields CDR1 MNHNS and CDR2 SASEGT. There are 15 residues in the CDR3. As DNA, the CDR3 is TGTGCCAGCAGAGAAACATCCTCTGGGGCCAACGTCCTGACTTTC. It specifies CASRETSSGANVLTF.

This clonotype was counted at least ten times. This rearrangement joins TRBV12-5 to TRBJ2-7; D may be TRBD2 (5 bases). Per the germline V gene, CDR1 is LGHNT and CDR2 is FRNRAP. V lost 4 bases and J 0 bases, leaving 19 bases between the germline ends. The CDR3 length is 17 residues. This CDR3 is CASGCPPTGDSSYEQYF. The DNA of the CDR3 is TGTGCTAGTGGTTGCCCCCCTACCGGGGATAGCTCCTACGAGCAGTACTTC.

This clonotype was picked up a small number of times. The CDR3 DNA follows: TGTGCTAGTGGTTTGATGAACACTGAAGCTTTCTTT. Translated, it gives CASGLMNTEAFF. The chain links TRBV12-5 to TRBJ1-1; D is unclear. This CDR3 contains 12 residues. V lost 2 bases and J 0 bases, leaving 1 base between the germline ends. Germline CDR1 reads LGHNT; CDR2 reads FRNRAP.

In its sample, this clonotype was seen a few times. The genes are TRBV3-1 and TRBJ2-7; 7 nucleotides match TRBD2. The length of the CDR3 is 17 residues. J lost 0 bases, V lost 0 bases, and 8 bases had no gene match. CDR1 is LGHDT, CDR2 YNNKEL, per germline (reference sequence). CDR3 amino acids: CASSQDIWREPSYEQYF. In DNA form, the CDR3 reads TGTGCCAGCAGCCAAGATATTTGGCGGGAGCCCTCCTACGAGCAGTACTTC.

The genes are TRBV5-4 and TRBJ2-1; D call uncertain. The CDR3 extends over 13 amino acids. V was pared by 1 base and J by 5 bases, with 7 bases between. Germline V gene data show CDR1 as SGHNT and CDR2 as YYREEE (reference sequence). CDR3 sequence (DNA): TGTGCCAGCAGCTTGACTGTGAACAATGAGCAGTTCTTC. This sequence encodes CASSLTVNNEQFF.

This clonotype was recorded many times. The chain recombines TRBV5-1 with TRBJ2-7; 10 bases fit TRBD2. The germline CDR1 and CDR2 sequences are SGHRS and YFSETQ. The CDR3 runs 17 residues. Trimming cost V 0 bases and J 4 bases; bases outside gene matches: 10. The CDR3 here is CASSLGGLTSGIYEQYF. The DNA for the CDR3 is TGCGCCAGCAGCTTGGGGGGCCTCACTAGCGGGATTTACGAGCAGTACTTC.

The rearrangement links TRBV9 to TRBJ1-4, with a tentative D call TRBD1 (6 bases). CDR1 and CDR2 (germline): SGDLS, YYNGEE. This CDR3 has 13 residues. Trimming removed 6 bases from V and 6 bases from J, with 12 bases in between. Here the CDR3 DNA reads TGTGCCAGCACCAGGACAGCGGATGAAAAACTGTTTTTT. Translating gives CASTRTADEKLFF.